One and the same sample provided the 26 T cell receptor beta chains below, sequenced in a study of monozygotic twins with inflammatory bowel disease. TCRdb reprocessed the 5' RACE reads, with one entry per CDR3 protein and no DNA. Its table records some 400,000 distinct CDR3 sequences. The sequencing sample was made of blood. The receptors stem from a human donor with ulcerative colitis or Crohn's disease, or a healthy co-twin of an affected twin (not recorded which).

The V and J genes are TRBV6-5 and TRBJ2-7; TCRdb gives TRBD2 as the D gene, but with no DNA this cannot be confirmed. The CDR3 length is 13 residues. The germline gives CDR1 MNHEY, CDR2 SVGAGI. CDR3 in amino acids: CASGPGTIYEQYF.

V usage is TRBV6-1 and J usage is TRBJ2-2; TCRdb's D gene call, TRBD1, goes unchecked for lack of DNA. Germline lookup yields CDR1 MNHNS and CDR2 SASEGT. CDR3 length: 17 residues. CDR3 sequence reads: CASSVPPGEGGTGELFF.

The chain couples TRBV7-2 to TRBJ2-1. The CDR3 is 13 residues long. CDR1 SGHTA and CDR2 FQGNSA come from the germline V gene. The CDR3: CASSLASPTMQFF.

The chain couples TRBV11-2 to TRBJ2-1; TCRdb returns TRBD2, unconfirmable since there is no DNA. Per germline, CDR1 SGHAT and CDR2 FQNNGV. CDR3 length: 16 residues. The chain's CDR3 is CASSLSRTSGGNEQFF. Looking up the rest from reference TRBV11-2 and TRBJ2-1 gives the full variable domain: EAGVAQSPRYKIIEKRQSVAFWCNPISGHATLYWYQQILGQGPKLLIQFQNNGVVDDSQLPKDRFSAERLKGVDSTLKIQPAKLEDSAVYLCASSLSRTSGGNEQFFGPGTRLTVL.

The gene calls are TRBV20-1 and TRBJ2-5; TCRdb proposes TRBD2, but this gene call is untestable without DNA. This CDR3 contains 14 residues. Looked up from germline, CDR1 is DFQATT and CDR2 is SNEGSKA (reference sequence). Here the CDR3 reads CSADLAGRQETQYF.

The chain has TRBV7-2 and TRBJ2-7. Germline CDR1 is SGHTA and CDR2 is FQGNSA. This CDR3 is 16 amino acids long. This CDR3 is CASSLEPNLGVYEQYF.

This chain connects TRBV10-3 to TRBJ2-7; the D call of TRBD2 rests on TCRdb alone, since no DNA is present to check it. CDR1 and CDR2 (germline): ENHRY, SYGVKD. The CDR3 is 13 residues long. Here the CDR3 reads CATRLAGGFEQYF.

The V gene is TRBV10-3, the J gene TRBJ2-5; TCRdb reports TRBD1, a call that lacks DNA to check it against. The germline CDR1 and CDR2 sequences are ENHRY and SYGVKD. The CDR3 has 15 residues. This CDR3 reads CAISESKGWQETQYF.

The chain employs TRBV6-1 and TRBJ2-1; absent DNA, TCRdb's TRBD2 call cannot be checked. CDR3 length: 14 residues. CDR1 is MNHNS, CDR2 SASEGT, per germline. The CDR3 protein is CASRKGLASGEQFF.

The chain combines TRBV28 with TRBJ2-1. The CDR3 covers 12 residues. CDR1 is MDHEN, CDR2 SYDVKM, per germline. The CDR3 reads CASTGYLGEQFF. The full variable domain, with the rest looked up from reference TRBV28 and TRBJ2-1, is DVKVTQSSRYLVKRTGEKVFLECVQDMDHENMFWYRQDPGLGLRLIYFSYDVKMKEKGDIPEGYSVSREKKERFSLILESASTNQTSMYLCASTGYLGEQFFGPGTRLTVL.

The rearrangement links TRBV6-1 to TRBJ2-3. This CDR3 is built from 14 residues. In germline, CDR1 is MNHNS, CDR2 SASEGT. The CDR3 sequence is CASRGSEGKDTQYF.

This chain links TRBV7-6 with TRBJ1-3; the D gene TCRdb calls, TRBD1, cannot be checked with no DNA. Germline CDR1 is SGHVS and CDR2 is FNYEAQ. This CDR3 has 17 amino acids. The chain's CDR3 is CASSFFSRGASGNTIYF.

V and J are TRBV29-1 and TRBJ1-2; the TRBD1 assignment by TCRdb is unverifiable without DNA. In germline, CDR1 is SQVTM, CDR2 ANQGSEA. The CDR3 has 14 residues. The CDR3 protein is CSVEGFGDNYGYTF.

V usage is TRBV30 and J usage is TRBJ1-6. Germline V gene sequence: CDR1 GTSNPN, CDR2 SVGIG (reference sequence). This CDR3 comprises 14 residues. This chain's CDR3 is CAWSAVQDRRTLHF.

The chain carries TRBV29-1 and TRBJ2-6. CDR3 length: 12 residues. CDR1 and CDR2 (germline): SQVTM, ANQGSEA. The CDR3 is CSVVSGANVLTF. The whole variable domain, filled in from reference TRBV29-1 and TRBJ2-6, reads SAVISQKPSRDICQRGTSLTIQCQVDSQVTMMFWYRQQPGQSLTLIATANQGSEATYESGFVIDKFPISRPNLTFSTLTVSNMSPEDSSIYLCSVVSGANVLTFGAGSRLTVL.

The chain carries TRBV7-9 and TRBJ2-7; checking the TCRdb D call of TRBD1 is not possible without DNA. Germline CDR1 SEHNR, CDR2 FQNEAQ (reference sequence). The CDR3 has 16 residues. This chain's CDR3 is CASSLVVGDGTYEQYF.

V is TRBV7-2 and J is TRBJ2-1; checking the TCRdb D call of TRBD1 is not possible without DNA. Per germline, CDR1 SGHTA and CDR2 FQGNSA. This CDR3 has 14 residues. The CDR3 region is CASSTQGAFHEQFF.

This sequence joins TRBV3-1 and TRBJ2-7. The length of the CDR3 is 12 residues. Looked up from germline, CDR1 is LGHDT and CDR2 is YNNKEL (reference sequence). The CDR3 region is CASSPFGYEQYF.

V and J are TRBV5-4 and TRBJ2-1. CDR3 length equals 14 residues. Germline-derived CDR1 and CDR2 are SGHNT and YYREEE (reference sequence). The CDR3 is CASSFVGSNNEQFF.

The rearrangement links TRBV20-1 to TRBJ1-5; TCRdb proposes TRBD1, but this gene call is untestable without DNA. Germline V CDR1 and CDR2: DFQATT, SNEGSKA (reference sequence). The CDR3 spans 17 residues. The CDR3 sequence: CSALRGSGGSSNQPQHF.

This chain connects TRBV5-4 to TRBJ2-7; with no DNA, the TCRdb D assignment of TRBD2 cannot be verified. CDR1 SGHNT and CDR2 YYREEE come from the germline V gene (reference sequence). The CDR3 has 15 residues. CDR3: CASSLWGLGSGEQYF. Supplemented by reference TRBV5-4 and TRBJ2-7, the full variable domain reads ETGVTQSPTHLIKTRGQQVTLRCSSQSGHNTVSWYQQALGQGPQFIFQYYREEENGRGNFPPRFSGLQFPNYSSELNVNALELDDSALYLCASSLWGLGSGEQYFGPGTRLTVT.

CDR3 residues: CASSPGDRQKTGYTF. The chain joins TRBV18 to TRBJ1-2; the TRBD1 assignment by TCRdb is unverifiable without DNA. This CDR3 contains 15 residues. Germline CDR1 and CDR2: KGHSH and LQKENI. Together with reference TRBV18 and TRBJ1-2, the CDR3 gives the full variable domain: NAGVMQNPRHLVRRRGQEARLRCSPMKGHSHVYWYRQLPEEGLKFMVYLQKENIIDESGMPKERFSAEFPKEGPSILRIQQVVRGDSAAYFCASSPGDRQKTGYTFGSGTRLTVV.

J is TRBJ1-4 and V is TRBV7-9; checking the TCRdb D call of TRBD1 is not possible without DNA. Looked up from germline, CDR1 is SEHNR and CDR2 is FQNEAQ (reference sequence). The CDR3 is 15 residues long. This CDR3 is CASSSGQGVDEKLFF. Complete variable domain (other parts from reference TRBV7-9 and TRBJ1-4): DTGVSQNPRHKITKRGQNVTFRCDPISEHNRLYWYRQTLGQGPEFLTYFQNEAQLEKSRLLSDRFSAERPKGSFSTLEIQRTEQGDSAMYLCASSSGQGVDEKLFFGSGTQLSVL.

The chain has TRBV7-9 and TRBJ1-4; TCRdb names TRBD1, which stays unverified in the absence of DNA. The germline V gene encodes CDR1 SEHNR and CDR2 FQNEAQ (reference sequence). There are 13 residues in the CDR3. CDR3 sequence reads: CASKLDRDEKLFF.

V and J are TRBV5-6 and TRBJ1-5; the D call of TRBD1 rests on TCRdb alone, since no DNA is present to check it. The CDR3 is made up of 15 amino acids. The V gene's germline CDR1 is SGHDT and CDR2 YYEEEE. CDR3 in amino acids: CASSLRGISNQPQHF.

This chain joins TRBV18 and TRBJ2-7; TCRdb's assignment of TRBD1 cannot be checked, as there is no DNA. The CDR3 is made up of 12 amino acids. Per the germline V gene, CDR1 is KGHSH and CDR2 is LQKENI. CDR3: CASSSKGDEQYF. The variable domain in full, completed from reference TRBV18 and TRBJ2-7, reads NAGVMQNPRHLVRRRGQEARLRCSPMKGHSHVYWYRQLPEEGLKFMVYLQKENIIDESGMPKERFSAEFPKEGPSILRIQQVVRGDSAAYFCASSSKGDEQYFGPGTRLTVT.